The next 15 T cell receptor beta chains were all read from a single sample in a study of T-cell reconstitution after alpha-beta-depleted transplantation in children. TCRbeta library preparation incorporated unique molecular identifiers. One entry per CDR3 protein, called by TCRdb with MiXCR from the PCR reads. The sample has about 980,000 distinct CDR3 sequences; about 29% are singletons. Material: PBMCs, mostly from graft donor cells, obtained 360 days after TCRalphabeta/CD19-depleted stem cell transplant. Receptors originate from a boy under two years old who had a stem cell transplant for SCID, so the T cells may come from the graft donor.

This clonotype was observed a single time. The chain carries TRBV12-3 or TRBV12-4 and TRBJ2-1; 9 bases are shared with TRBD1. The CDR3 runs to 13 residues. Unmatched junction bases numbered 6, after V lost 6 bases and J lost 9 bases. The DNA of the CDR3 is TGTGCCAGCAGCCAACAGGGGGCAACTGAGCAGTTCTTC. The encoded protein is CASSQQGATEQFF.

The rearrangement joins TRBV4-3 to TRBJ2-3; 8 bases agree with TRBD2. Trimming took 1 base from V and 2 from J; bases not matched to a gene: 11. This CDR3 contains 18 residues. CDR1 is LGHNA and CDR2 is YSLEER in the germline V gene. CDR3 DNA sequence: TGCGCCAGCAGCCAAGTCGTCAGCGGGGGCACCAACACAGATACGCAGTATTTT. Its protein is CASSQVVSGGTNTDTQYF.

In this sample, this clonotype turned up a few times. The chain couples TRBV5-6 to TRBJ2-5, with unresolved D. The germline CDR1 and CDR2 sequences are SGHDT and YYEEEE. CDR3 length: 11 amino acids. V dropped 4 bases and J dropped 9 bases, with 10 bases sitting between them. The DNA of the CDR3 is TGTGCCAGCAGCCAAACCGGAGCCCAGTACTTC. The encoded protein is CASSQTGAQYF.

This chain links TRBV4-3 with TRBJ2-2; 7 bases map to TRBD2. This CDR3 spans 17 amino acids. From germline, CDR1 is LGHNA and CDR2 YSLEER. V was pared by 1 base and J by 4 bases, with 9 bases of the junction left unmatched. The DNA for the CDR3 is TGCGCCAGCAGCCAAGTTAGCCGGGACTACCGCACCGGGGAGCTGTTTTTT. It codes for CASSQVSRDYRTGELFF.

The chain couples TRBV9 to TRBJ2-1, with 9 positions matching TRBD2. The CDR3 has 16 residues. V trimming: 0 bases; J trimming: 4 bases; junction bases outside the gene matches: 5. Looked up from germline, CDR1 is SGDLS and CDR2 is YYNGEE. The CDR3 DNA reads as TGTGCCAGCAGCGTAGTTAGCGGGGGTAATTACAATGAGCAGTTCTTC. It is translated as CASSVVSGGNYNEQFF.

V and J are TRBV25-1 and TRBJ2-5, with D perhaps matching TRBD2 (6 bases). The length of the CDR3 is 16 residues. Germline values: CDR1 MGHDK, CDR2 SYGVNS. V dropped 1 base and J dropped 4 bases, with 16 bases sitting between them. The CDR3 region is CASSELAEGRRETQYF. The CDR3 DNA reads TGTGCCAGCAGTGAATTAGCGGAGGGGAGAAGAGAGACCCAGTACTTC. Supplemented by reference TRBV25-1 and TRBJ2-5, the full variable domain reads EADIYQTPRYLVIGTGKKITLECSQTMGHDKMYWYQQDPGMELHLIHYSYGVNSTEKGDLSSESTVSRIRTEHFPLTLESARPSHTSQYLCASSELAEGRRETQYFGPGTRLLVL.

The J gene is TRBJ1-1, the V gene TRBV29-1; weak D call: TRBD1 (6 bases). Trimming left V 5 bases short and J 4 bases short, with 8 bases between. CDR1 and CDR2 from the germline V gene are SQVTM and ANQGSEA. CDR3 length equals 11 residues. In DNA, the CDR3 is TGCAGCGTTAGGGGGGCCACTGAAGCTTTCTTT. It is translated as CSVRGATEAFF.

The gene calls are TRBV5-1 and TRBJ2-1, with a tentative D call TRBD2 (7 bases). The ends were cut back, 6 bases at V and 3 bases at J, with 16 bases in the middle. The CDR3 extends over 15 amino acids. CDR1 SGHRS and CDR2 YFSETQ come from the germline V gene. The CDR3 nucleotides read TGCGCCAGCACCCTTGGGGGGGCCGACTACAATGAGCAGTTCTTC. Amino acid sequence: CASTLGGADYNEQFF.

V gene TRBV20-1 combines with J gene TRBJ2-7; no definite D call. V lost 3 bases and J lost 5, with 11 bases in between. This CDR3 comprises 12 residues. The germline V gene encodes CDR1 DFQATT and CDR2 SNEGSKA (reference sequence). The CDR3 loop is CSASGPLHEQYF. CDR3 coding DNA: TGCAGTGCTAGCGGGCCCCTCCACGAGCAGTACTTC.

The chain carries TRBV7-6 and TRBJ2-1; 8 bases map to TRBD2. Germline V gene data show CDR1 as SGHVS and CDR2 as FNYEAQ. With 4 bases clipped from V and 2 bases from J, the junction kept 13 bases outside the gene matches. This CDR3 spans 18 amino acids. The CDR3: CASSSRPLAGWTYNEQFF. In DNA, the CDR3 is TGTGCCAGCAGCTCCCGGCCGTTAGCGGGGTGGACCTACAATGAGCAGTTCTTC.

This clonotype was seen more than once but under ten times. The J gene is TRBJ2-1, the V gene TRBV2; D unresolved. V dropped 4 bases and J dropped 6 bases, with 7 bases sitting between them. The CDR3 totals 12 residues. Germline-derived CDR1 and CDR2 are SNHLY and FYNNEI. Here the CDR3 reads CASSGWGNEQFF. DNA of the CDR3: TGTGCCAGCAGTGGTTGGGGCAATGAGCAGTTCTTC.

V and J are TRBV7-9 and TRBJ2-3; the D gene is possibly TRBD2 (6 bases). Germline loops: CDR1 SEHNR, CDR2 FQNEAQ (reference sequence). The CDR3 length is 17 residues. V dropped 1 base and J dropped 4 bases, with 18 bases sitting between them. CDR3: CASSLGISRGGADTQYF. CDR3 in DNA: TGTGCCAGCAGCTTAGGCATTTCGCGGGGAGGCGCAGATACGCAGTATTTT.

This clonotype turned up a few times. The J gene is TRBJ1-2, the V gene TRBV10-2; D might be TRBD1 (6 bases). Germline V gene lookup returns CDR1 WSHSY and CDR2 SAAADI. Trimming took off 7 bases at V and 5 bases at J, with 11 bases between the two ends. This CDR3 spans 12 amino acids. As DNA, the CDR3 is TGCGCCAGCACTCCGGACAGATATGGCTACACCTTC. This encodes CASTPDRYGYTF.

This clonotype was observed a single time. One end of the junction does not line up with germline, which may come from a read error. The V call is TRBV4-1, the J call TRBJ1-1; no clear D. The CDR3 runs 14 residues. Looked up from germline, CDR1 is MGHRA and CDR2 is YSYEKL. CDR3 sequence: CAMGFGLLSTEAFF. The CDR3 region has the DNA TGTGCCATGGGCTTCGGGCTCCTCAGCACTGAAGCTTTCTTT.

The rearrangement uses TRBV7-2 and TRBJ2-4, with D perhaps matching TRBD1 (5 bases). The V gene's germline CDR1 is SGHTA and CDR2 FQGNSA. The CDR3 covers 19 residues. Trimming stripped 0 bases from V and 0 bases from J, with 18 bases between. For the CDR3, the DNA is TGTGCCAGCAGCTTAGCAGGCAGGGCCTCCCCCTTAGCCAAAAACATTCAGTACTTC. Protein product: CASSLAGRASPLAKNIQYF.